This T cell receptor beta chain was captured in a study of blood T cell repertoires in COVID-19. At the level of the study: Whether acute or convalescent, the COVID-19 samples came from the United States, Italy and Spain. Nucleic acid was either cDNA or gDNA, and it came from T cells, B-cell-depleted T cells, or PBMCs.

The CDR3 loop spans 10 amino acids. Germline-derived CDR1 and CDR2 are SQVTM and ANQGSEA. V lost 4 bases, J lost 8 bases, and 8 bases lay in between. TCRdb's copy holds only in-frame clones and misses some; the assay was immunoSEQ multiplex PCR. Of about 160,000 clones in the sample, roughly 80% were seen once. Material: peripheral blood. The sequence derives from a man between 65 and 85 years old with acute or convalescent COVID-19. The chain recombines TRBV29-1 with TRBJ1-1, with D possibly matching TRBD1 (5 bases). The CDR3 nucleotides read TGCAGCGTTGGGGCAGGGGAAGCTTTCTTT. The encoded protein is CSVGAGEAFF.